These 15 T cell receptor beta chains were sequenced from one sample in a study of T cell responses to AZD1222 COVID-19 vaccine. Repertoires were generated with immunoSEQ multiplex PCR, while TCRdb's copy carries only in-frame clones and drops some. The profile covers about 100,000 clones, with about 85% appearing a single time and about 1.8% taken by the ten largest. This sample comprised peripheral blood, obtained on day 0 of AZD1222 vaccination. The receptors come from an adult in good health.

V usage is TRBV5-4 and J usage is TRBJ2-7; 7 positions match TRBD1. The trim removed 0 bases at V and 5 bases at J, leaving 8 bases unmatched. The CDR3 has 15 residues. From germline, CDR1 is SGHNT and CDR2 YYREEE (reference sequence). CDR3 nucleotide sequence: TGTGCCAGCAGCTTGGGGGTCTCCGGGACAGACGAGCAGTACTTC. It encodes CASSLGVSGTDEQYF.

The chain carries TRBV30 and TRBJ1-4; D might be TRBD1 (6 bases). Germline CDR1 and CDR2: GTSNPN and SVGIG (reference sequence). V lost 4 bases, J lost 7 bases, and 19 bases lay in between. The CDR3 is 15 amino acids. The CDR3 nucleotides are TGTGCCTGGAATTCAGCGGGGGGCTTAAGTGAAAAACTGTTTTTT. The encoded protein is CAWNSAGGLSEKLFF.

The gene calls are TRBV10-3 and TRBJ2-2; 11 bases align to TRBD2. The CDR3 has 15 residues. The ends lost 6 bases at V and 7 bases at J; junction bases unmatched: 7. CDR1 is ENHRY and CDR2 is SYGVKD in the germline V gene. The CDR3 DNA reads as TGTGCCATCAGCTCACTAGCGGGAGAAGGCGGGGAGCTGTTTTTT. Amino acid sequence: CAISSLAGEGGELFF.

The chain recombines TRBV9 with TRBJ2-3; D is uncertain. The CDR3 totals 14 residues. The ends were cut back, 0 bases at V and 4 bases at J, with 9 bases in the middle. CDR1 is SGDLS, CDR2 YYNGEE, per germline. Here the CDR3 reads CASSVGGFADTQYF. The CDR3 nucleotides read TGTGCCAGCAGCGTAGGGGGATTTGCAGATACGCAGTATTTT.

Here the CDR3 reads CATSNRGGGGNTIYF. As DNA, the CDR3 is TGTGCCACCTCCAACAGAGGGGGAGGTGGAAACACCATATATTTT. This chain joins TRBV19 and TRBJ1-3; TRBD1 is a possible D gene (6 bases). The CDR3 contains 15 residues. The germline gives CDR1 LNHDA, CDR2 SQIVND (reference sequence). Deletions cut 10 bases from V and 3 bases from J, with 19 bases between.

The V call is TRBV6-5, the J call TRBJ2-7, with D hard to call. The V and J ends lost 6 bases and 4 bases respectively, with 13 bases between them. From germline, CDR1 is MNHEY and CDR2 SVGAGI. The CDR3 contains 13 residues. CDR3 coding DNA: TGTGCCAGCAGGCAAGGGCTAAAATACGAGCAGTACTTC. Translating it yields CASRQGLKYEQYF.

This chain links TRBV30 with TRBJ1-3, with D hard to call. CDR1 GTSNPN and CDR2 SVGIG come from the germline V gene (reference sequence). The ends were cut back, 0 bases at V and 0 bases at J, with 3 bases in the middle. This CDR3 spans 13 amino acids. The CDR3 protein is CAWSVTSGNTIYF. CDR3 bases: TGTGCCTGGAGTGTGACCTCTGGAAACACCATATATTTT.

The CDR3 region has the DNA TGTGCCATCAGTGGGACTCAAGAGACCCAGTACTTC. Its translation: CAISGTQETQYF. This sequence joins TRBV10-3 and TRBJ2-5; possible D gene TRBD2, 5 bases. CDR1 and CDR2 (germline): ENHRY, SYGVKD. CDR3 length equals 12 residues. V was shortened by 4 bases and J by 2 bases, with 5 bases between the two germline ends.

The chain combines TRBV21-1 with TRBJ2-3. TRBV21-1 constitutes a pseudogene. This CDR3 spans 18 amino acids. The CDR3 nucleotides read TGTGCCAGCAGCAAAGGGGCTGGGACGAACTCTAGCACAGATACGCAGTATTTT. This encodes CASSKGAGTNSSTDTQYF.

This chain joins TRBV5-6 and TRBJ1-1; D is unclear. The CDR3 length is 13 residues. CDR1 and CDR2 (germline): SGHDT, YYEEEE. V lost 2 bases and J lost 1, with 6 bases in between. CDR3 amino acids: CASSFVGNTEAFF. CDR3 DNA sequence: TGTGCCAGCAGCTTCGTCGGGAACACTGAAGCTTTCTTT.

This clone was counted between two and nine times. The chain has TRBV7-2 and TRBJ1-2, with TRBD1 matching over 12 bases. Germline CDR1 is SGHTA and CDR2 is FQGNSA. The V gene end was trimmed by 5 bases and the J gene end by 3 bases; junction bases not matched to a gene: 4. The CDR3 covers 15 residues. The CDR3 DNA sequence: TGTGCCAGCAGCCCGGGACAGGGGGCGCACTATGGCTACACCTTC. Translated: CASSPGQGAHYGYTF.

The V and J genes are TRBV5-1 and TRBJ2-5; 9 positions agree with TRBD1. The CDR3 consists of 15 residues. CDR1 SGHRS and CDR2 YFSETQ come from the germline V gene. V shed 4 bases and J 4 bases; nucleotides not matched to a gene: 8. DNA for the CDR3: TGCGCCAGCAGCATCCCCGGGACAGGGCTAGAGACCCAGTACTTC. Translation gives CASSIPGTGLETQYF.

About this clone: A junction end diverges from the germline sequence, so it may reflect a read error. CDR3 bases: TGTGCCAGCAGCCTAGGGGGACACCAAGAGACCCAGTACTTC. Its protein is CASSLGGHQETQYF. This chain joins TRBV13 and TRBJ2-5; tentative D call: TRBD1 (6 bases). Looked up from germline, CDR1 is PRHDT and CDR2 is FYEKMQ (reference sequence). This CDR3 comprises 14 residues.

There are a few counts of this clone. In DNA, the CDR3 is TGCGCCAGCAGCTTGGGACAGGGAGGAGATACGCAGTATTTT. Amino acids: CASSLGQGGDTQYF. The chain combines TRBV5-1 with TRBJ2-3; a possible D gene is TRBD1 (7 bases). Germline CDR1 reads SGHRS; CDR2 reads YFSETQ. Trimming stripped 0 bases from V and 5 bases from J, with 10 bases between. The CDR3 length is 14 residues. Looking up the rest from reference TRBV5-1 and TRBJ2-3 gives the full variable domain: KAGVTQTPRYLIKTRGQQVTLSCSPISGHRSVSWYQQTPGQGLQFLFEYFSETQRNKGNFPGRFSGRQFSNSRSEMNVSTLELGDSALYLCASSLGQGGDTQYFGPGTRLTVL.

The chain joins TRBV18 to TRBJ2-7; TRBD2 aligns across 14 bases. Losses at the gene ends were 4 bases for V and 2 bases for J; bases not matched to a gene: 4. The CDR3 spans 16 residues. In germline, CDR1 is KGHSH, CDR2 LQKENI. The DNA of the CDR3 is TGTGCCAGCTCACGCCCGGGACTAGCGGGAGCCTACGAGCAGTACTTC. Its translation is CASSRPGLAGAYEQYF.